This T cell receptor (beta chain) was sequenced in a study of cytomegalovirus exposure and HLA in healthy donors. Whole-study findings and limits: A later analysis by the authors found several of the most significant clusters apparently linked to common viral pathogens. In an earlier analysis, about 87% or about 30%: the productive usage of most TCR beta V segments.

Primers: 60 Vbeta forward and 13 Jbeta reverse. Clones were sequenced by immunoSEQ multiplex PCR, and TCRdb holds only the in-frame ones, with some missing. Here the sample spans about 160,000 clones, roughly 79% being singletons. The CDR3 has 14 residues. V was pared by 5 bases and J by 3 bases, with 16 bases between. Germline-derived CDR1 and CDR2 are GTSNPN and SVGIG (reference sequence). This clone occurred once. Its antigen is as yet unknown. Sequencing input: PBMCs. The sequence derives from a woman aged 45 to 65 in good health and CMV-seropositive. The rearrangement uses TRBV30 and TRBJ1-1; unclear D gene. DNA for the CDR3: TGTGCCTGGGAACCGGGAGGTTGGTACACTGAAGCTTTCTTT. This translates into CAWEPGGWYTEAFF.